A single sample is the source of the 11 T cell receptor beta chains below, sequenced in a study of CD8 T cells in ankylosing spondylitis. Overall study findings and caveats: There was a TCR beta motif, made of several highly homologous variants, that appeared characteristic of ankylosing spondylitis blood.

No antigen is known for these receptors. TCRdb processed the 5' RACE reads anew with MiXCR; each CDR3 protein has one entry. This repertoire shows roughly 350,000 distinct CDR3 sequences, 7.5% to 9% found once; its top ten account for roughly 14%. The sequenced sample consisted of blood, either unsorted or a sorted T cell fraction (not recorded which). The source is a male donor with ankylosing spondylitis.

This chain uses TRBV7-9 with TRBJ2-1; TRBD1 matches 9 bases. After removal of 0 bases from V and 9 bases from J, the junction contained 9 bases not matched to a gene. The CDR3 spans 16 residues. Germline-derived CDR1 and CDR2 are SEHNR and FQNEAQ (reference sequence). CDR3 in DNA: TGTGCCAGCAGCTTAGCTGGGACAGGGTTAGGAGGTGAGCAGTTCTTC. Amino acid sequence: CASSLAGTGLGGEQFF.

This clonotype has at least ten counts. The J gene is TRBJ2-1, the V gene TRBV29-1, with D tentatively TRBD2 (6 bases). The CDR3 totals 12 residues. Germline CDR1 is SQVTM and CDR2 is ANQGSEA. The CDR3 bases are TGCACCTGTGGGGCTAGCGAGGATGAGCAGTTCTTC. Protein sequence: CTCGASEDEQFF.

The rearrangement uses TRBV20-1 and TRBJ1-5; no clear D gene. There are 15 residues in the CDR3. V was pared by 1 base and J by 0 bases, with 10 bases between. The germline gives CDR1 DFQATT, CDR2 SNEGSKA (reference sequence). The chain's CDR3 is CSARVLGYSNQPQHF. The CDR3 DNA follows: TGCAGTGCTAGAGTTCTGGGTTATAGCAATCAGCCCCAGCATTTT.

This clonotype was seen a few times. This chain uses TRBV15 with TRBJ2-1, with TRBD2 matching 7 bases. This CDR3 spans 13 amino acids. J was trimmed by 3 bases and V by 7 bases; bases with no gene match: 3. Germline CDR1 and CDR2: LNHNV and YYDKDF (reference sequence). DNA of the CDR3: TGTGCCACCACTAGCGGACTCTACAATGAGCAGTTCTTC. Translating gives CATTSGLYNEQFF.

The chain is built from TRBV7-8 and TRBJ1-5; D unresolved. V lost 5 bases and J lost 2, with 16 bases in between. This CDR3 contains 16 residues. Germline assignment: CDR1 SGHVS and CDR2 FQNEAQ. The CDR3 sequence: CASSPTGVGGNQPQHF. The CDR3 bases are TGTGCCAGCAGCCCCACGGGTGTCGGCGGCAATCAGCCCCAGCATTTT.

This clonotype turned up a few times. V is TRBV6-1 and J is TRBJ2-1, with 14 bases identical to TRBD2. The CDR3 has 16 residues. The germline gives CDR1 MNHNS, CDR2 SASEGT. V trimming: 4 bases; J trimming: 5 bases; junction bases outside the gene matches: 4. The CDR3 sequence is CASSVGLAGVNNEQFF. In DNA form, the CDR3 reads TGTGCCAGCAGTGTGGGACTAGCGGGAGTTAACAATGAGCAGTTCTTC.

This clonotype came up a few times. The J gene is TRBJ1-4, the V gene TRBV7-9; D is ambiguous. Between the trimmed V and J ends, which lost 6 bases and 8 bases, there was a span of 13 bases. CDR3 size: 13 residues. Germline V CDR1 and CDR2: SEHNR, FQNEAQ (reference sequence). The CDR3: CASRIGGVEKLFF. CDR3 DNA: TGTGCCAGCAGAATAGGCGGCGTAGAAAAACTGTTTTTT.

In this sample, this clonotype turned up a few times. The rearrangement joins TRBV29-1 to TRBJ2-7; possibly TRBD2 for D (6 bases). Germline CDR1 and CDR2: SQVTM and ANQGSEA. V was pared by 5 bases and J by 2 bases, with 13 bases between. This CDR3 region has 13 residues. The CDR3 nucleotides read TGCAGCGTTCGGGGGACTTTTACCTACGAGCAGTACTTC. It encodes CSVRGTFTYEQYF.

This clonotype was picked up many times. The V gene is TRBV11-2, the J gene TRBJ2-3, with D possibly matching TRBD2 (6 bases). The CDR3 is 14 amino acids. Germline values: CDR1 SGHAT, CDR2 FQNNGV. The germline V and J ends were trimmed by 3 bases and 6 bases, with 13 bases remaining between them. CDR3 coding DNA: TGTGCCAGCAGCTTGGGGACTGTGGGGGATACGCAGTATTTT. Translated: CASSLGTVGDTQYF.

This clonotype was found many times. J is TRBJ2-7 and V is TRBV28, with D unclear. This CDR3 contains 17 residues. The germline V gene encodes CDR1 MDHEN and CDR2 SYDVKM. The V end was cut by 3 bases, the J end by 2 bases, with 20 bases between. DNA for the CDR3: TGTGCCAGCAGTTTTCTCGCCCAGACCCAGTTGCCCTACGAGCAGTACTTC. Translating gives CASSFLAQTQLPYEQYF. The whole variable domain, remainder taken from reference TRBV28 and TRBJ2-7, is DVKVTQSSRYLVKRTGEKVFLECVQDMDHENMFWYRQDPGLGLRLIYFSYDVKMKEKGDIPEGYSVSREKKERFSLILESASTNQTSMYLCASSFLAQTQLPYEQYFGPGTRLTVT.

Ten or more counts support this clonotype. J is TRBJ2-2 and V is TRBV5-6; D possibly uses TRBD1 or TRBD2 (5 bases each). The CDR3 consists of 16 residues. V shed 0 bases and J shed 0 bases, with 9 bases lying between them. CDR1 and CDR2 from the germline V gene are SGHDT and YYEEEE. The CDR3 loop reads CASSLAGTANTGELFF. DNA of the CDR3: TGTGCCAGCAGCTTGGCCGGGACCGCGAACACCGGGGAGCTGTTTTTT.